These T cell receptor beta chains were read from a single sample in a study of cytomegalovirus exposure and HLA in healthy donors. Sequencing was performed with immunoSEQ multiplex PCR; in TCRdb, only in-frame clones are kept and a portion is missing. The sample holds approximately 200,000 clones, about 83% seen once. Material for sequencing was PBMCs. The receptor source for this set is a woman aged 25 to 45 in good health and CMV-seropositive. Both conserved end residues are part of each CDR3. The D gene is left open where the match is weak. Clone size, where shown, is once, few, many, or a class for clones that have expanded.

>once|TRBV2|TRBD1|TRBJ1-2
TGTGCCAGCAGGGGCGGGACAGCTTGGGGCTACACCTTC
CASRGGTAWGYTF
>NA|TRBV9|NA|TRBJ2-1
TGTGCCAGCAGCGTAGCCCAGGGGACGGGCGCCTACAATGAGCAGTTCTTC
CASSVAQGTGAYNEQFF
>NA|TRBV7-3|NA|TRBJ2-5
TGTGCCAGCAGCCCCCTCCAGGGGGGTTTGGAGACCCAGTACTTC
CASSPLQGGLETQYF
>NA|TRBV4-3|NA|TRBJ2-1
TGCGCCAGCAGCCAAGATCCCAGGATCGGTTCTGAGCAGTTCTTC
CASSQDPRIGSEQFF
>NA|TRBV7-2|NA|TRBJ2-1
TGTGCCAGCAGCCGCTACCCGGGTGAGCAGTTCTTC
CASSRYPGEQFF
>NA|TRBV4-2|NA|TRBJ2-3
TGTGCCAGCAGCCAAAGGGGGACAGATACGCAGTATTTT
CASSQRGTDTQYF
>NA|TRBV5-1|NA|TRBJ1-4
TGCGCCAGCAGCTTGCCAGGGATCGATGAAAAACTGTTTTTT
CASSLPGIDEKLFF
>once|TRBV11-2|NA|TRBJ2-7
TGTGCCAGCAGCCAGAGGTGGCCATACTTC
CASSQRWPYF
>NA|TRBV5-6|NA|TRBJ1-5
TGTGCCAGCAGTCACGGGCAGGGTAATCAGCCCCAGCATTTT
CASSHGQGNQPQHF
>NA|TRBV18|NA|TRBJ2-3
TGTGCCAGCTCACCTTTTGCACTGGAGAAAGATACGCAGTATTTT
CASSPFALEKDTQYF
>NA|TRBV28|NA|TRBJ2-7
TGTGCCAGCGCCACAGGGATATGGAACGAGCAGTACTTC
CASATGIWNEQYF
>NA|TRBV7-2|NA|TRBJ2-3
TGTGCCAGCAGCTGGACTGGCGGTTCTAGCACAGATACGCAGTATTTT
CASSWTGGSSTDTQYF
>NA|TRBV27|TRBD1|TRBJ2-7
TGTGCCAGCAGTTTTACGGGACAGGGGCACTACGAGCAGTACTTC
CASSFTGQGHYEQYF
>NA|TRBV28|NA|TRBJ1-5
TGTGCCACCGAAATAGGGAGAGAGCAGCCCCAGCATTTT
CATEIGREQPQHF
>NA|TRBV9|TRBD1|TRBJ2-7
TGTGCCAGCAGCCCCCCGGACAGGGAAACCTACGAGCAGTACTTC
CASSPPDRETYEQYF
>NA|TRBV9|TRBD1|TRBJ1-3
TGTGCCAGCAGCCAAATCGGGACAGGGGGAAACACCATATATTTT
CASSQIGTGGNTIYF
>NA|TRBV7-9|NA|TRBJ2-7
TGTGCCAGCAGCTTTGGGACACAGATGGGGGAGCAGTACTTC
CASSFGTQMGEQYF
>once|TRBV18|NA|TRBJ1-5
TGTGCCAGCTCACGAGGGCAGGGACATAGCAATCAGCCCCAGCATTTT
CASSRGQGHSNQPQHF
>NA|TRBV7-8|TRBD1|TRBJ1-1
TGTGCCAGCAACGCCGGGACAGTCTCTGAAGCTTTCTTC
CASNAGTVSEAFF
>NA|TRBV11-3|TRBD1|TRBJ1-3
TGTGCCAGCAGCTTCGGGACAGGACCCAGAACTGGAAACACCATATATTTT
CASSFGTGPRTGNTIYF
>NA|TRBV6-1|TRBD1|TRBJ1-4
TGTGCCAGCGCCCAGCGGACAGGGAGTGAAAAACTGTTTTTT
CASAQRTGSEKLFF
>NA|TRBV13|TRBD2|TRBJ2-5
TGTGCCAGCTCCAGCGGGAGGGCCGGGGAGACCCAGTACTTC
CASSSGRAGETQYF
>NA|TRBV9|TRBD2|TRBJ2-3
TGTGCCAGCAGCGTAGATGGGACTAGCGGGACAAACCAAGTCACAGATACGCAGTATTTT
CASSVDGTSGTNQVTDTQYF
>NA|TRBV7-9|TRBD2|TRBJ2-3
TGTGCCAGCAGCTTAGCGACTAGCGGGAGCGGAAGCACAGATACGCAGTATTTT
CASSLATSGSGSTDTQYF
>few|TRBV7-2|NA|TRBJ1-5
TGTGCCAGCAGCCCCAACGGGGGATCCGCGGAGCCCCAGCATTTT
CASSPNGGSAEPQHF
>once|TRBV5-1|NA|TRBJ2-1
TGCGCCAGCAGCTCGTTGACTAGCTCCTACAATGAGCAGTTCTTC
CASSSLTSSYNEQFF
>NA|TRBV29-1|TRBD1|TRBJ2-6
TGCAGCGTTGGGGGACAGGGGGTCTCTGGGGCCAACGTCCTGACTTTC
CSVGGQGVSGANVLTF
>NA|TRBV28|NA|TRBJ2-5
TGTGCCAGCAGGGAACGGGGTACACAAGAGACCCAGTACTTC
CASRERGTQETQYF
>NA|TRBV19|TRBD1|TRBJ1-2
TGTGCCAGTAAATCCGGGACAGGCTATGGCTACACCTTC
CASKSGTGYGYTF
>NA|TRBV5-6|NA|TRBJ1-2
TGTGCCAGCAGCTTTACCTACGGCTACACCTTC
CASSFTYGYTF
>NA|TRBV10-3|TRBD1|TRBJ2-2
TGTGCCATCAGTGATCCCAACAGGGGAACCGGGGAGCTGTTTTTT
CAISDPNRGTGELFF
>NA|TRBV7-2|TRBD2|TRBJ2-3
TGTGCCAGCAGCTTAGCCGGTGGGACTAGCGGGGGACATACGCAGTATTTT
CASSLAGGTSGGHTQYF
>NA|TRBV27|NA|TRBJ2-3
TGTGCCAGCAGTCTGTCGGGCGGGGCGGGAGATACGCAGTATTTT
CASSLSGGAGDTQYF
>NA|TRBV6-5|NA|TRBJ2-1
TGTGCCAGCAGTAGGCAAGGGGTACCGTACAATGAGCAGTTCTTC
CASSRQGVPYNEQFF
>few|TRBV6-1|NA|TRBJ1-1
TGTGCCAGCCTTCGACAAACGTCGAACACTGAAGCTTTCTTT
CASLRQTSNTEAFF
>once|TRBV27|TRBD1|TRBJ1-2
TGTGCCAGCAGTCCCCGAAGACAGGGAGCTAACTATGGCTACACCTTC
CASSPRRQGANYGYTF
>NA|TRBV6-5|NA|TRBJ1-2
TGTGCCAGCAGTTACCAGGGGCAGGGCTTCTATGGCTACACCTTC
CASSYQGQGFYGYTF
>few|TRBV7-9|TRBD1|TRBJ1-1
TGTGCCAGCAGCGAGGGACAGCCAGAAGCTTTCTTT
CASSEGQPEAFF
>NA|TRBV10-3|NA|TRBJ2-7
TGTGCCATCAGTGAGTCGTCAGGGCCCTACGAGCAGTACTTC
CAISESSGPYEQYF
>NA|TRBV5-1|NA|TRBJ2-7
TGCGCCAGCAGTTGGAGAGCGGAGCCATCCTACGAGCAGTACTTC
CASSWRAEPSYEQYF
>few|TRBV6-6|TRBD1|TRBJ1-1
TGTGCCAGCAGTTACTCAAGGACAGGGTGGGACACTGAAGCTTTCTTT
CASSYSRTGWDTEAFF
>NA|TRBV19|NA|TRBJ1-4
TGTGCCAGTATCGGGGGGGCTTATAATGAAAAACTGTTTTTT
CASIGGAYNEKLFF
>NA|TRBV5-1|TRBD2|TRBJ2-3
TGCGCCACCCAGAGCGTCGGGGGGGCAATGACAGATACGCAGTATTTT
CATQSVGGAMTDTQYF
>NA|TRBV28|TRBD1|TRBJ1-1
TGTGCCAGCAGTGCCACCGGGACAGGGGGCACTGAAGCTTTCTTT
CASSATGTGGTEAFF